Following are 13 T cell receptor beta chains from one sample sequenced in a study of blood T cells in healthy people across ages. Primers used in a second PCR of roughly 7 to 12 cycles were a sample-barcoded 5' primer and a J-beta primer mix. TCRdb fed the 5' RACE reads into MiXCR, producing one record per CDR3 protein. Seen here are about 680,000 distinct CDR3 sequences, 45% to 50% observed once, and the top ten hold 25% to 35%. The sample consisted of blood. The receptor set was obtained from a woman aged 60-70 years in good health.

The chain couples TRBV10-3 to TRBJ1-2, with a weak D call TRBD1 (5 bases). V was cut by 9 bases and J by 7 bases, with 15 bases left in between. CDR1 is ENHRY and CDR2 is SYGVKD in the germline V gene. This CDR3 has 12 residues. The CDR3 DNA is TGTGCCATAGGGACCCGGGGGTTTGGCTACACCTTC. Its translation: CAIGTRGFGYTF.

This clonotype was counted only a few times. The chain uses TRBV4-3 and TRBJ1-5, with unresolved D. Per germline, CDR1 LGHNA and CDR2 YSLEER. The length of the CDR3 is 16 residues. V lost 1 base and J 4 bases, leaving 14 bases between the germline ends. CDR3 nucleotides: TGCGCCAGCAGCCAAGCAGTGGGCCACCGGAATCAGCCCCAGCATTTT. This translates into CASSQAVGHRNQPQHF.

The V gene is TRBV20-1, the J gene TRBJ2-1, with TRBD1 matching over 8 bases. The CDR3 consists of 17 residues. The V gene's germline CDR1 is DFQATT and CDR2 SNEGSKA (reference sequence). Losses at the gene ends were 0 bases for V and 5 bases for J; bases not matched to a gene: 12. This CDR3 is CSARDFIGQGAHNEQFF. For the CDR3, the DNA is TGCAGTGCTAGAGATTTCATTGGTCAGGGGGCCCACAATGAGCAGTTCTTC.

This clonotype was observed a few times. This chain links TRBV20-1 with TRBJ2-5, with D unclear. Germline V CDR1 and CDR2: DFQATT, SNEGSKA (reference sequence). Trimming removed 6 bases at V and 5 bases at J, with 4 bases between. The CDR3 extends over 9 amino acids. CDR3 amino acids: CSAFETQYF. In nucleotides, the CDR3 is TGCAGTGCATTCGAGACCCAGTACTTC.

This clonotype was detected once. The J gene is TRBJ2-1, the V gene TRBV6-2 or TRBV6-3; 8 nucleotides line up with TRBD1. The better agreement between TRBJ2-7 and the DNA end casts doubt on the J call. Germline V gene sequence: CDR1 MNHEY, CDR2 SVGEGT. This CDR3 is built from 14 residues. In DNA, the CDR3 is TGTGCCAGCAGTTACCAGGGGGCGGTCTACGAGCAGTACTTC. This translates into CASSYQGAVYEQYF.

The chain has TRBV7-6 and TRBJ2-1, with 8 nucleotides matching TRBD1. The J segment lost 4 bases and the V segment lost 5 bases, leaving 10 bases of the junction unmatched. Germline CDR1 reads SGHVS; CDR2 reads FNYEAQ. The CDR3 has 16 amino acids. Here the CDR3 reads CASSPAKGQEYNEQFF. For the CDR3, the DNA is TGTGCCAGCAGCCCAGCCAAGGGACAGGAGTACAATGAGCAGTTCTTC.

About this clonotype: Germline is not matched at one junction end, which may reflect a read error. This chain connects TRBV4-3 to TRBJ2-1; either TRBD1 or TRBD2 may fit D (7 bases each). The V gene's germline CDR1 is LGHNA and CDR2 YSLEER. The CDR3 covers 16 residues. In DNA, the CDR3 is TGCGCCGGCAGCCAAGAGCGGGACAGTACCTACAATGAGCAGTTCTTC. This translates into CAGSQERDSTYNEQFF.

The V and J genes are TRBV30 and TRBJ1-4; D perhaps matches TRBD1 (6 bases). The germline V gene encodes CDR1 GTSNPN and CDR2 SVGIG (reference sequence). The CDR3 consists of 15 residues. Trimming took 3 bases from V and 4 from J, leaving 15 bases between them. The CDR3 DNA sequence: TGTGCCTGGAGGCCCCCCGGGGGCGGTAATGAAAAACTGTTTTTT. Protein product: CAWRPPGGGNEKLFF.

J is TRBJ2-1 and V is TRBV25-1; D is unclear. From germline, CDR1 is MGHDK and CDR2 SYGVNS. V gave up 2 bases and J gave up 4 bases, with 6 bases separating them. This CDR3 is 13 amino acids long. The CDR3 sequence is CASSEDFYNEQFF. CDR3 nucleotide sequence: TGTGCCAGCAGTGAAGACTTTTACAATGAGCAGTTCTTC.

This clonotype was seen only once. The rearrangement joins TRBV7-2 to TRBJ2-7; D perhaps matches TRBD1 (7 bases). Per germline, CDR1 SGHTA and CDR2 FQGNSA. The CDR3 loop spans 16 amino acids. The V gene lost 1 base and the J gene lost 5 bases, with 18 bases spanning the gap. This CDR3 reads CASSLGGDSWVDEQYF. The CDR3 DNA sequence: TGTGCCAGCAGCTTAGGGGGGGACAGTTGGGTTGACGAGCAGTACTTC.

The V gene is TRBV10-3, the J gene TRBJ2-1; D could derive from TRBD1 or TRBD2 (5 bases each). V lost 6 bases and J lost 6, with 12 bases in between. Germline values: CDR1 ENHRY, CDR2 SYGVKD. The CDR3 sequence is 13 residues long. The CDR3 coding sequence is TGTGCCATCAGCTCCGGGACCTCCAATGAGCAGTTCTTC. Encoded protein: CAISSGTSNEQFF.

The chain has TRBV20-1 and TRBJ2-7; D unclear. Germline V gene sequence: CDR1 DFQATT, CDR2 SNEGSKA (reference sequence). Trimming took 6 bases from V and 0 from J, leaving 15 bases between them. The CDR3 is 14 amino acids. CDR3 in DNA: TGCAGTGCCCGAGCCCCCCTGAACTCCTACGAGCAGTACTTC. Translation gives CSARAPLNSYEQYF.

V usage is TRBV7-8 and J usage is TRBJ2-7; 7 nucleotides align to TRBD2. The junction had 7 bases not matched to a gene; V was cut back by 5 bases and J by 3 bases. The CDR3 is 14 amino acids. Germline lookup yields CDR1 SGHVS and CDR2 FQNEAQ. DNA for the CDR3: TGTGCCAGCAGCCCTATGACTAGCAACTACGAGCAGTACTTC. Translated: CASSPMTSNYEQYF.